The entry below describes one TCR beta chain. The data belong to a study of blood T cell repertoires in COVID-19. Study as a whole: The analysed material was cDNA or gDNA that came from T cells, B-cell-depleted T cells, or PBMCs.

In the original processing: It was from reference gene primer amplification that nucleated cell counts were estimated. The assay was immunoSEQ multiplex PCR, and TCRdb's table has in-frame clones only and misses some. From that table come the V and J calls and clone size; the DNA was used to work out D and trimming. Of under 85,000 clones in the sample, more than 70% were seen once. The sample taken for sequencing was peripheral blood. The TCR comes from a man at least 80 years old with active or convalescent COVID-19.

CDR3 in amino acids: CASSLLDSAYNEQFF. Written as DNA, the CDR3 is TGTGCCAGCTCCCTACTGGACAGCGCCTACAATGAGCAGTTCTTC. The rearrangement joins TRBV6-5 to TRBJ2-1, with D tentatively TRBD1 (6 bases). The germline CDR1 and CDR2 sequences are MNHEY and SVGAGI. Trimming took off 8 bases at V and 2 bases at J, with 16 bases between the two ends. The CDR3 extends over 15 amino acids.